These T cell receptor beta chains were read from a single sample in a study of T cells in localized non-small cell lung cancer. The assay was immunoSEQ multiplex PCR, and TCRdb's table has in-frame clones only and misses some. In the table there are about 36,000 clones, around nine tenths of which are singletons. The sample consisted of peripheral blood, taken before any cancer treatment. Receptors originate from a woman aged 35 to 70 with stage I lung adenocarcinoma. CDR3s include the opening cysteine and the closing phenylalanine or tryptophan. Each record gives: J gene, V gene, D gene, clone size, CDR3 DNA, CDR3 protein. The D gene is left open where the match is weak. For some rows the clone size is stated as once, few or many, or as a class when expanded; others skip it.

j_call: TRBJ1-1; v_call: TRBV5-4; d_call: -; clone_size: -; cdr3_nt: TGTGCCAGCAGCTTCGACCTTGAAGCTTTCTTT; cdr3_aa: CASSFDLEAFF
j_call: TRBJ2-7; v_call: TRBV7-2; d_call: TRBD1; clone_size: -; cdr3_nt: TGTGCCAGCAGCCTGAGACAGGGGGGGCCCTACGAGCAGTACTTC; cdr3_aa: CASSLRQGGPYEQYF
j_call: TRBJ1-5; v_call: TRBV5-1; d_call: -; clone_size: -; cdr3_nt: TGCGCCAGCAGCTTCGGTCCGGAGCAGCCCCAGCATTTT; cdr3_aa: CASSFGPEQPQHF
j_call: TRBJ2-7; v_call: TRBV5-5; d_call: TRBD2; clone_size: -; cdr3_nt: TGTGCCAGCAGCATCAGCGGGGCCTACCTCCTCTACGAGCAGTACTTC; cdr3_aa: CASSISGAYLLYEQYF
j_call: TRBJ1-2; v_call: TRBV2; d_call: -; clone_size: -; cdr3_nt: TGTGCCACCTTGGGCTCTTTGGAAGCTAACTATGGCTACACCTTC; cdr3_aa: CATLGSLEANYGYTF
j_call: TRBJ1-1; v_call: TRBV19; d_call: -; clone_size: -; cdr3_nt: TGTGCCAGTAGTTCGACAGGTTTGAACACTGAAGCTTTCTTT; cdr3_aa: CASSSTGLNTEAFF
j_call: TRBJ2-4; v_call: TRBV18; d_call: TRBD1; clone_size: -; cdr3_nt: TGTGCCAGCTCACCGAGGGACAGATCTACAGCCAAAAACATTCAGTACTTC; cdr3_aa: CASSPRDRSTAKNIQYF
j_call: TRBJ1-2; v_call: TRBV2; d_call: -; clone_size: -; cdr3_nt: TGTGCCAGCAGTGTTAGGCAGTTCTATGGCTACACCTTC; cdr3_aa: CASSVRQFYGYTF
j_call: TRBJ1-6; v_call: TRBV11-3; d_call: -; clone_size: -; cdr3_nt: TGTGCCAGCAGCCAAAGGGGGACGGAAGTTAATTCACCCCTCCACTTT; cdr3_aa: CASSQRGTEVNSPLHF
j_call: TRBJ1-4; v_call: TRBV30; d_call: TRBD1; clone_size: -; cdr3_nt: TGTGCCTGGAGTGTTACAGGGGCTAATGAAAAACTGTTTTTT; cdr3_aa: CAWSVTGANEKLFF
j_call: TRBJ2-2; v_call: TRBV5-1; d_call: TRBD1; clone_size: -; cdr3_nt: TGCGCCAGCAGCTTCGGGACAGGGGATCAGGCCGGGGAGCTGTTTTTT; cdr3_aa: CASSFGTGDQAGELFF
j_call: TRBJ2-7; v_call: TRBV13; d_call: TRBD2; clone_size: -; cdr3_nt: TGTGCCAGCAGCTTAGAGTCTAGCGGCTCCTACGAGCAGTACTTC; cdr3_aa: CASSLESSGSYEQYF
j_call: TRBJ2-1; v_call: TRBV5-1; d_call: TRBD2; clone_size: few; cdr3_nt: TGCGCCAGCAGCTTGAGCGGGGGCCCGAACAATGAGCAGTTCTTC; cdr3_aa: CASSLSGGPNNEQFF
j_call: TRBJ2-3; v_call: TRBV2; d_call: TRBD2; clone_size: -; cdr3_nt: TGTGCCAGCAGGAGACTAGCGGGTAGGCAAGATACGCAGTATTTT; cdr3_aa: CASRRLAGRQDTQYF
j_call: TRBJ2-7; v_call: TRBV5-4; d_call: TRBD1; clone_size: -; cdr3_nt: TGTGCCAGCAGCAAGACCCCGGGACAGGTAGCATCCTACGAGCAGTACTTC; cdr3_aa: CASSKTPGQVASYEQYF
j_call: TRBJ1-2; v_call: TRBV29-1; d_call: TRBD1; clone_size: -; cdr3_nt: TGCAGCGTCCCCTCTCTACAGGGGGCTAATGGCTACACCTTC; cdr3_aa: CSVPSLQGANGYTF
j_call: TRBJ1-2; v_call: TRBV10-3; d_call: -; clone_size: -; cdr3_nt: TGTGCCATCAGTGCCCTAAAACAAGTACGCTATGGCTACACCTTC; cdr3_aa: CAISALKQVRYGYTF